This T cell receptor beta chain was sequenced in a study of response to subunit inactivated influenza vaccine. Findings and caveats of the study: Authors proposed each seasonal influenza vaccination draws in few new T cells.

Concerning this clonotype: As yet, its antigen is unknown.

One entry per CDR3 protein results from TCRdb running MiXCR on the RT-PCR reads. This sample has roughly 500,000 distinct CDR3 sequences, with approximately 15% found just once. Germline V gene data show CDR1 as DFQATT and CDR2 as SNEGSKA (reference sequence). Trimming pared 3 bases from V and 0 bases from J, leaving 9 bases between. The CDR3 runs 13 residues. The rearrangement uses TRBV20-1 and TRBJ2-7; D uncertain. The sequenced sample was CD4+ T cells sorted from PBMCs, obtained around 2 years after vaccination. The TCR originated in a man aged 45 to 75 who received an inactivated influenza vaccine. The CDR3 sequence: CSASRRYSYEQYF. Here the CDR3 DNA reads TGCAGTGCTAGCCGGCGGTACTCCTACGAGCAGTACTTC.